This T cell receptor beta chain appears in the sequencing data of a study of T cell responses to AZD1222 COVID-19 vaccine. Whole-study results and caveats: The donor cohort was predominantly white British with a female majority, and clonal diversity may have been underestimated.

Here immunoSEQ multiplex PCR was the method, and the copy in TCRdb shows in-frame clones only, minus some. Of about 150,000 clones detected, roughly nine tenths appear once; the ten largest clones hold approximately 3.3%. Only a few counts were recorded for this clone. Antigen specificity is unknown. The germline gene is not matched at one end of the junction; a read error may be the cause. There are 13 residues in the CDR3. Germline V lookup: CDR1 MDHEN, CDR2 SYDVKM. This chain connects TRBV28 to TRBJ1-2; D uncertain. The sequenced sample was peripheral blood, obtained 28 days after the second AZD1222 dose. This TCR was sampled from an adult who received the AZD1222 COVID-19 vaccine. DNA for the CDR3: TGTGCCACCAGTATTTCCAGAGGCTATGGCTACACCTTC. The encoded protein is CATSISRGYGYTF.